This T cell receptor beta chain is from a study of blood T cell repertoires in COVID-19. Study as a whole: Some COVID-19 samples were acute and others convalescent; all came from the United States, Italy and Spain. T cells, B-cell-depleted T cells, or PBMCs supplied cDNA or gDNA.

The CDR3 has 14 amino acids. V lost 6 bases, J lost 3 bases, and 15 bases lay in between. Looked up from germline, CDR1 is SNHLY and CDR2 is FYNNEI. This clone was seen a handful of times. In Seattle, patients joined the study during active infection and were tracked longitudinally. Authors' methods: Reference gene primer amplification in the assay estimated nucleated cell counts. The table came from immunoSEQ multiplex PCR; TCRdb's copy has only in-frame clones and leaves some out. D and trimming come from the DNA, and the V and J calls and clone size come from that table. The data hold tens of thousands of clones, with roughly four fifths observed a single time.

Material for sequencing was peripheral blood. The receptor was derived from a man aged 55 to 70 with COVID-19, enrolled during active disease. The V gene is TRBV2, the J gene TRBJ2-7, with a possible D match to TRBD1 (6 bases). The CDR3 DNA reads as TGTGCCAGCAGCAATCAGGGGAGCCTCTACGAGCAGTACTTC. Translating it yields CASSNQGSLYEQYF.